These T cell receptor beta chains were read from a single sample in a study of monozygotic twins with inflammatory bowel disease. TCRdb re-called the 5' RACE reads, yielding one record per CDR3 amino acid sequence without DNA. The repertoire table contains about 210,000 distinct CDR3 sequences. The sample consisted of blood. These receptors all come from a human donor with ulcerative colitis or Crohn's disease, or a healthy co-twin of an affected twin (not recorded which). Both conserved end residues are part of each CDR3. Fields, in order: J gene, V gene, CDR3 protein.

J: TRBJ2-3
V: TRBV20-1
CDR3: CSAVAAGGGLSTDTQYF

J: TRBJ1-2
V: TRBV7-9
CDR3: CASSLGGGLNHF

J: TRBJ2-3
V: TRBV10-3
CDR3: CAISDGRFTDTQYF

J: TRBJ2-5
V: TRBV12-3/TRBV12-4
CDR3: CASSPEGLPGETQYF

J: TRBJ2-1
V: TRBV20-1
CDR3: CSARDQGGSYNEQFF

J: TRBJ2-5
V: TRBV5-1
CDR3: CASNDRGGGETQYF

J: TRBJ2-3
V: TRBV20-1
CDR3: CSARAQADTQYF

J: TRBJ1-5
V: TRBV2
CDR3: CASSENYNQPQHF

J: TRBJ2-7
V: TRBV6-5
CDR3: CASSYGRLSDEQYF

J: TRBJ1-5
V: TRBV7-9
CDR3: CASSLPHRGSNQPQHF

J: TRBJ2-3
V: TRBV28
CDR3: CASSLAGVQDTQYF

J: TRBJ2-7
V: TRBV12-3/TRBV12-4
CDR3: CASSLDGRSSYEQYF

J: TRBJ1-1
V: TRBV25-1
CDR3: CASSEWEGKGGNTEAFF

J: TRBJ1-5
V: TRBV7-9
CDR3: CATGDTTRYQPQHF

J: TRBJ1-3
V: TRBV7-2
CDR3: CASSGSGFPSGNTIYF

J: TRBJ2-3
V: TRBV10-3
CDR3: CAISTMGQGHTDTQYF

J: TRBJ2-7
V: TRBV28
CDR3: CASSSGQGEQYF

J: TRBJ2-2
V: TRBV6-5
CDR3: CASSYSGTGSTGELFF

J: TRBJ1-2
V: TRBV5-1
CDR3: CASSPGGESYTF

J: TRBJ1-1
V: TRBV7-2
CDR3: CASSSLWGASTEAFF

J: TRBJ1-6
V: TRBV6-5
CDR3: CASSYATQGGNSPLHF

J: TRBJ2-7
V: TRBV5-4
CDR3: CASSSTGDYEQYF

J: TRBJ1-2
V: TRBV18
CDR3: CASSPLGTPPVDGYTF

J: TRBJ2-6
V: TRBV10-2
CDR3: CASSEEGAYSGANVLTF

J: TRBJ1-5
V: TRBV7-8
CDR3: CASSWSTGGKQPQHF

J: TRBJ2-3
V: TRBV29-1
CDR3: CSAGADSTDTQYF

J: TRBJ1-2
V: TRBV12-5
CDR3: CASGREPARGSGYTF

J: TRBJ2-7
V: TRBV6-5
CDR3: CASSYSNRESYEQYF

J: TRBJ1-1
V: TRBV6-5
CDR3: CASSYGGAADAFF

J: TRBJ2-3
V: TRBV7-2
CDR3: CASSLMADTQYF

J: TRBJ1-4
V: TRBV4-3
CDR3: CASSQEWLNQGARGEKLFF

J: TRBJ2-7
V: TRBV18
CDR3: CASSPRPAPGYEQYF

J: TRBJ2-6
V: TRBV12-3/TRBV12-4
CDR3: CASSLSGSGANVLTF

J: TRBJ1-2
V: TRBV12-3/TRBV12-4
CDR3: CASSLSPSNYGYTF

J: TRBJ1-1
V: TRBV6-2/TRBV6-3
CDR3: CASSYSRAMNTEAFF

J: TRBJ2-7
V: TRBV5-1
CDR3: CASSLRTGYEQYF

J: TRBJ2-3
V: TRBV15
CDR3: CATSREGSGGTDTQYF

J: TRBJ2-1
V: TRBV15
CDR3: CATSRGGSGGNEQFF

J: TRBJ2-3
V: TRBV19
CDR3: CASSIEANTQYF

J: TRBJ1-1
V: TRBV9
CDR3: CASSKQGGSTEAFF

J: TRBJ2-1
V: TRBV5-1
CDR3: CASSSPGREKKNEQFF

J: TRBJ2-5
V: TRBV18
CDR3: CASSPIGGSGSYQETQYF

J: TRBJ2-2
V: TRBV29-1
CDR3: CSVVRPGGYTGELFF

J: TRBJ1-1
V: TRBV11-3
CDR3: CASSLSGGVTEAFF

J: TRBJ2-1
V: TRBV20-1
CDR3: CSAMTGTPIGEQYF

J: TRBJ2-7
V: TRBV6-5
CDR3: CASSYIAGGHEQYF

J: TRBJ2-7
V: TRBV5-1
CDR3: CASSRETGGAYEQYF

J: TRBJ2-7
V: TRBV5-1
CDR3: CASSLGLTGVEQYF

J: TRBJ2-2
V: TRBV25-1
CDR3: CASSDKGAANTGELFF

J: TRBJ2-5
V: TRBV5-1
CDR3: CASSLGLAGGGQETQYF

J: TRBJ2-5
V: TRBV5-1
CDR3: CASSPSDGKTQYF

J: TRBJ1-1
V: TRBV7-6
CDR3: CASSLLRHTEAFF

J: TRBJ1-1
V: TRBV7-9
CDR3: CASNSRGPGTNTEAFF

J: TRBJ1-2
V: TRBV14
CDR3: CASSQASYGYTF

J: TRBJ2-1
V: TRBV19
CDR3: CASSILAGGRSNEQFF

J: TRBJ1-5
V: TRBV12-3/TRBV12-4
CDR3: CASSGTLAGNQPQHF

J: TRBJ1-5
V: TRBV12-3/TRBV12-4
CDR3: CASSRTGYSNQPQHF